Reported below is one T cell receptor beta chain. Its antigen is still unknown. CFSE-dim autoproliferating and CFSE-high non-proliferating T cells from unstimulated culture were sequenced separately. Cultures began with 45 million to 60 million CFSE-labeled PBMCs, unstimulated for 7 to 8 days, with replicate wells pooled. The source of the sample is a study of memory B cells and T cells in multiple sclerosis. There are 14 residues in the CDR3. Germline values: CDR1 SNHLY, CDR2 FYNNEI. J gave up 2 bases and V 6 bases, and 7 bases lay outside the gene matches. Repertoires were generated with immunoSEQ multiplex PCR, while TCRdb's copy carries only in-frame clones and drops some. Of about 32,000 clones in the sample, 86% are singletons; the top ten hold less than 3.5%.

The TCR originated in a human donor with multiple sclerosis. Input material: PBMCs from blood kept in culture. V is TRBV2 and J is TRBJ2-7; 7 nucleotides line up with TRBD2. The CDR3 loop is CASSAGTKPYEQYF. CDR3 DNA sequence: TGTGCCAGCAGCGCCGGGACTAAACCCTACGAGCAGTACTTC. Full variable domain (missing parts from reference TRBV2 and TRBJ2-7): EPEVTQTPSHQVTQMGQEVILRCVPISNHLYFYWYRQILGQKVEFLVSFYNNEISEKSEIFDDQFSVERPDGSNFTLKIRSTKLEDSAMYFCASSAGTKPYEQYFGPGTRLTVT.